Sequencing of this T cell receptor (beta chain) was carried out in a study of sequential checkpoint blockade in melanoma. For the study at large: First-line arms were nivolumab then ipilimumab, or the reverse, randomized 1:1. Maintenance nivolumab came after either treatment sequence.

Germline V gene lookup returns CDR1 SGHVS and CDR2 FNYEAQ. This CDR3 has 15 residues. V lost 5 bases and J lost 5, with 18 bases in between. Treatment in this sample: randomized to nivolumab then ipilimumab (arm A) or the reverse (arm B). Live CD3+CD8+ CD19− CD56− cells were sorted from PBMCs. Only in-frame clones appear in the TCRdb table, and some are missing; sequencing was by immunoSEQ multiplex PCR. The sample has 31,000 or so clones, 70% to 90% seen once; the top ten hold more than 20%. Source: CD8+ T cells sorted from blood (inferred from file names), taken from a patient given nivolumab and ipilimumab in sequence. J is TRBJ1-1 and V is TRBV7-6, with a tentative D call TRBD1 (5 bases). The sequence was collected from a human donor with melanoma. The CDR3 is CASSVVVWGGTEAFF. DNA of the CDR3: TGTGCCAGCAGCGTAGTGGTTTGGGGGGGAACTGAAGCTTTCTTT.